This T cell receptor (beta chain) was sequenced in a study of T-cell reconstitution after alpha-beta-depleted transplantation in children. Study observations and caveats: Surviving thymic progenitors and recipient T cells were the source of high TCRbeta diversity at day 60 in some patients. The main origin of T-cell counts and diversity one year after transplant was newly produced T cells. Reports say that about two months after transplant, the alpha-beta T cells came out of several hundred graft clones that had expanded.

There are many counts of this clonotype. Its antigen is still unknown. This CDR3 contains 15 residues. Germline V gene data show CDR1 as SGHRS and CDR2 as YFSETQ. Trimming removed 0 bases from V and 2 bases from J, with 9 bases in between. The authors prepared the TCRbeta library with unique molecular identifiers. One entry per CDR3 protein, called by TCRdb with MiXCR from the PCR reads. The sample has around 30,000 distinct CDR3 sequences; approximately 6.5% are singletons. The TCR originated in a child in the first two years of life who had a stem cell transplant for acute myeloid leukemia, so the T cells may come from the graft donor. Material: peripheral blood, obtained 60 days after TCRalphabeta/CD19-depleted stem cell transplant. The chain employs TRBV5-1 and TRBJ2-1; D unresolved. This CDR3 is CASSLALETYNEQFF. CDR3 nucleotide sequence: TGCGCCAGCAGCTTGGCTCTCGAAACCTACAATGAGCAGTTCTTC.